This entry concerns a single T cell receptor beta chain. Its antigen is undetermined. TCRdb processed the 5' RACE reads anew with MiXCR; each CDR3 protein has one entry. This sample has under 70,000 distinct CDR3 sequences, with about 9.9% found just once. The sample comes from a study of early T cells in non-severe SARS-CoV-2 infection. General study findings and limits: A preference for anti-spike CD8 responses marked VDJdb matching, which missed private and CD4 specificities.

The V end was cut by 3 bases, the J end by 3 bases, with 11 bases between. The CDR3 is 14 residues long. Looked up from germline, CDR1 is MNHEY and CDR2 is SVGAGI. This receptor was identified in an adult who was a healthcare worker with PCR-confirmed SARS-CoV-2 infection or an uninfected control (not recorded which). The specimen sequenced was whole blood. The V and J genes are TRBV6-5 and TRBJ1-1, with D possibly TRBD1 on 5 matching bases. The CDR3 DNA reads as TGTGCCAGCAGTTATAGGGGAGTGGACACTGAAGCTTTCTTT. Encoded protein: CASSYRGVDTEAFF.